This TCR beta chain was documented in a study of CD8+CD57+ T cells in acquired aplastic anemia. Study-level background: DNA per sorted CD4+ or CD8+ sample ranged 0.2 to 27.4 ug, averaging approximately 3.3 ug.

Profiling of TCR beta VDJ combinations and CDR3 sequences used genomic DNA as template. TCRdb passed the reads through MiXCR, listing each CDR3 protein once. Among 100,000 to 150,000 distinct CDR3 sequences listed, 58% were seen once. Selection for sequencing was limited to patients who had shown CD8+CD57+ cell expansion by flow cytometry. With no exception, the patients had severe acquired aplastic anemia. A remark on this clonotype: Its antigen remains unidentified.

General study results and limits: Patients shared some 29 CD8+ CDR3 sequences with controls.

This TCR came from a human donor with aplastic anemia. Sequencing was performed on sorted CD4+, CD8+, or CD8+CD57+ T cells (not recorded which) from PBMCs.

The CDR3 nucleotides read TGCAGTGCTAGCCCCCACCTCGAGCAGTACTTC. Its translation: CSASPHLEQYF. This sequence joins TRBV20-1 and TRBJ2-7; no clear D. CDR3 length: 11 amino acids. Trimming removed 3 bases from V and 6 bases from J, with 9 bases in between. Germline loops: CDR1 DFQATT, CDR2 SNEGSKA (reference sequence).